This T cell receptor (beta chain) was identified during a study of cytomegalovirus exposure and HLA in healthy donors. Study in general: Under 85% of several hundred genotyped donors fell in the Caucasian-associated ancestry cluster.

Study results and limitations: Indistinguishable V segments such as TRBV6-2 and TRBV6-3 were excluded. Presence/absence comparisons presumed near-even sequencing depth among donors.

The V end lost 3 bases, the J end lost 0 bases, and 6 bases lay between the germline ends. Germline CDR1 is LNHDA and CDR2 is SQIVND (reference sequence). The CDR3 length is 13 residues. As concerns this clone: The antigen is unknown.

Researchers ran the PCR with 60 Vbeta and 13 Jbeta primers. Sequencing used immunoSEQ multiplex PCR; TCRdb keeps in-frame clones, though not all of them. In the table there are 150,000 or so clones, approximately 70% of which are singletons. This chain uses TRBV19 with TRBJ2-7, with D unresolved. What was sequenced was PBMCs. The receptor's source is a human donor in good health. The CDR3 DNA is TGTGCCAGTAGTATGGGCAACTCCTACGAGCAGTACTTC. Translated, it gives CASSMGNSYEQYF.